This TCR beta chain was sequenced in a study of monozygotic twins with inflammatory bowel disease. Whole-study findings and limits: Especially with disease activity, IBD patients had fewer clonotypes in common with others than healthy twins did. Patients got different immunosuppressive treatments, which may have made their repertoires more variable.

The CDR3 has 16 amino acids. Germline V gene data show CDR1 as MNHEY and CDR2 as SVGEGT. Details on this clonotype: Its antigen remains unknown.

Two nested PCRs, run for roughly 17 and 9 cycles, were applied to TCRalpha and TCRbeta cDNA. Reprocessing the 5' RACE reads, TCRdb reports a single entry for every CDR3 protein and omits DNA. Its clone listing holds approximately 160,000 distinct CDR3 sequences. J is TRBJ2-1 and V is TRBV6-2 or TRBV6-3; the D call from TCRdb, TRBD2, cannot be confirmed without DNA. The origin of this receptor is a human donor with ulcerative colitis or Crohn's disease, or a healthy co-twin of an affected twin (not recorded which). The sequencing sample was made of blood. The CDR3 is CASSYSLTSGNNEQFF.